These 9 T cell receptor beta chains originate from one sample sequenced in a study of cytomegalovirus exposure and HLA in healthy donors. PCR employed 60 Vbeta and 13 Jbeta primers. Libraries were prepared by immunoSEQ multiplex PCR; TCRdb keeps only in-frame clonotypes and omits some of them. The sample shows fewer than 200,000 clones, 82% of them seen only once. The sequenced sample consisted of PBMCs. All receptors come from a woman between 18 and 29 years old in good health and CMV-seronegative.

The V gene is TRBV19, the J gene TRBJ2-1; D ambiguous. This CDR3 region has 15 residues. Trimming cost V 0 bases and J 0 bases, with 6 bases left between them. CDR1 is LNHDA and CDR2 is SQIVND in the germline V gene (reference sequence). CDR3: CASSIDHSSYNEQFF. As DNA, the CDR3 is TGTGCCAGTAGTATAGACCATAGCTCCTACAATGAGCAGTTCTTC. Complete variable domain (other parts from reference TRBV19 and TRBJ2-1): DGGITQSPKYLFRKEGQNVTLSCEQNLNHDAMYWYRQDPGQGLRLIYYSQIVNDFQKGDIAEGYSVSREKKESFPLTVTSAQKNPTAFYLCASSIDHSSYNEQFFGPGTRLTVL.

The DNA for the CDR3 is TGTGCCAGCACCAGGGGGCGCGAGGATTCACCCCTCCACTTT. Protein: CASTRGREDSPLHF. This sequence joins TRBV6-5 and TRBJ1-6, with 8 bases identical to TRBD1. From germline, CDR1 is MNHEY and CDR2 SVGAGI. CDR3 size: 14 residues. V lost 7 bases to trimming and J lost 8 bases; unmatched junction nucleotides: 7.

This chain connects TRBV28 to TRBJ1-3, with a possible D match to TRBD1 (6 bases). In germline, CDR1 is MDHEN, CDR2 SYDVKM. The germline V and J ends were trimmed by 5 bases and 0 bases, with 11 bases remaining between them. The length of the CDR3 is 15 residues. The CDR3, as DNA: TGTGCCAGCAGTGGGACACCGAGCTCTGGAAACACCATATATTTT. Translating it yields CASSGTPSSGNTIYF.

V usage is TRBV5-1 and J usage is TRBJ2-7, with 9 bases aligning to TRBD2. Looked up from germline, CDR1 is SGHRS and CDR2 is YFSETQ. The CDR3 is 19 residues long. With 1 base clipped from V and 0 bases from J, the junction kept 14 bases outside the gene matches. The CDR3 is CASSLSISGRPSVSYEQYF. The CDR3 DNA is TGCGCCAGCAGCTTGTCAATTAGCGGGAGACCCTCAGTCTCCTACGAGCAGTACTTC.

V is TRBV10-2 and J is TRBJ2-5; 9 bases fit TRBD1. CDR1 is WSHSY, CDR2 SAAADI, per germline. The V segment lost 6 bases and the J segment 2 bases; nucleotides outside the gene matches: 4. This CDR3 comprises 14 residues. CDR3 sequence (DNA): TGCGCCAGCAGGGGGACAGGGACTCAAGAGACCCAGTACTTC. This encodes CASRGTGTQETQYF.

V and J are TRBV5-1 and TRBJ1-2; 10 bases fit TRBD1. Germline values: CDR1 SGHRS, CDR2 YFSETQ. CDR3 size: 18 residues. The V gene end was trimmed by 4 bases and the J gene end by 3 bases; junction bases not matched to a gene: 15. The CDR3 here is CASSPLGRDRGRDYGYTF. The CDR3 DNA reads TGCGCCAGCAGCCCCCTGGGCCGGGACAGGGGACGGGACTATGGCTACACCTTC.

The chain carries TRBV7-8 and TRBJ2-5; the match to TRBD2 covers 9 bases. The CDR3 has 16 amino acids. J gave up 4 bases and V 3 bases, and 9 bases lay outside the gene matches. Germline lookup yields CDR1 SGHVS and CDR2 FQNEAQ. CDR3 nucleotides: TGTGCCAGCAGCTTCCCAAGCGGGAGGTATTCAGAGACCCAGTACTTC. Its protein is CASSFPSGRYSETQYF.

On this clone: One end of the junction varies from germline; a read error may be responsible. The chain couples TRBV7-9 to TRBJ2-5; 13 bases are shared with TRBD2. The CDR3 sequence is 16 residues long. Germline CDR1 reads SEHNR; CDR2 reads FQNEAQ (reference sequence). CDR3: CSSSFWTSGSGETQYF. CDR3 in DNA: TGTTCCAGCAGCTTTTGGACTAGCGGGAGTGGAGAGACCCAGTACTTC.

A single count supports this clone. The chain couples TRBV11-2 to TRBJ2-5; weak D call: TRBD2 (5 bases). Germline V gene sequence: CDR1 SGHAT, CDR2 FQNNGV. V was trimmed by 1 base and J by 3 bases, leaving 12 bases between them. The CDR3 contains 15 residues. The CDR3 protein is CASSLGPGIKETQYF. The CDR3 DNA sequence: TGTGCCAGCAGCTTAGGACCGGGGATAAAAGAGACCCAGTACTTC.